The clone carrying this TCR beta chain was detected a few times. What it binds is not known. This sample was included in a study of T cells in Graves' hyperthyroidism and ophthalmopathy. Whole-study results and caveats: Most thyroid clonotypes that were expanded above 0.001 also turned up in blood. Ophthalmopathy was predicted by the model a median of roughly 6 months ahead of onset. A model of 13 V-J pairs discriminated ophthalmopathy from stable hyperthyroidism.

V shed 3 bases and J shed 4 bases, with 12 bases lying between them. This CDR3 spans 13 amino acids. Looked up from germline, CDR1 is DFQATT and CDR2 is SNEGSKA (reference sequence). The study excluded patients with uncontrolled infection, other autoimmune disease, pregnancy or lactation. From RNA transcripts, TCR beta CDR3 regions were amplified. First-round RT-PCR targeting the TCR CDR3 was performed with the HTBI primer set. Via MiXCR, TCRdb re-called the multiplex PCR reads, giving one row per CDR3 protein. The sample gives hundreds of thousands of distinct CDR3 sequences, about 14% of which show up once; about 12% is in the top ten.

The specimen sequenced was blood. The chain couples TRBV20-1 to TRBJ1-2; D gene uncertain. The clonotype was recovered from a woman aged 45-59 years with Graves' ophthalmopathy. The CDR3 loop is CSARGSIGYGYTF. DNA of the CDR3: TGCAGTGCTAGGGGATCTATAGGCTATGGCTACACCTTC.